The 24 T cell receptor beta chains presented below share a single source sample, sequenced in a study of T cell responses to AZD1222 COVID-19 vaccine. The repertoire was sequenced with immunoSEQ multiplex PCR; TCRdb's copy has only in-frame clones and lacks some. Here the sample spans about 130,000 clones, about 86% being singletons. Sequencing was performed on peripheral blood, taken on day 0 of AZD1222 vaccination. The receptors here all came from an adult in good health.

The rearrangement links TRBV18 to TRBJ1-4, with D possibly matching TRBD1 (6 bases). V lost 3 bases and J 8 bases, leaving 7 bases between the germline ends. CDR3 length equals 12 residues. Germline values: CDR1 KGHSH, CDR2 LQKENI. The CDR3 protein is CASSPGQEKLFF. In DNA form, the CDR3 reads TGTGCCAGCTCACCCGGACAGGAAAAACTGTTTTTT.

The chain is built from TRBV9 and TRBJ1-3; D possibly corresponds to TRBD1 (5 bases). The V end lost 5 bases, the J end lost 0 bases, and 15 bases lay between the germline ends. The CDR3 has 16 amino acids. The germline V gene encodes CDR1 SGDLS and CDR2 YYNGEE. The CDR3 sequence is CASSLGRALSGNTIYF. CDR3 DNA sequence: TGTGCCAGCAGTTTGGGGCGGGCGCTCTCTGGAAACACCATATATTTT.

A single count supports this clone. Additional DNA sequences in this sample encode the identical CDR3. The chain's CDR3 is CASSFNGGNYGYTF. The DNA of the CDR3 is TGTGCCAGCAGTTTTAACGGGGGCAACTATGGCTACACCTTC. The V and J genes are TRBV27 and TRBJ1-2, with a weak D call TRBD1 (6 bases). Germline V gene sequence: CDR1 MNHEY, CDR2 SMNVEV (reference sequence). This CDR3 is built from 14 residues. The V end lost 3 bases, the J end lost 2 bases, and 10 bases lay between the germline ends.

This sequence joins TRBV28 and TRBJ2-1; 9 nucleotides agree with TRBD2. Trimming took 4 bases from V and 5 from J; bases not matched to a gene: 15. The CDR3 covers 18 residues. From germline, CDR1 is MDHEN and CDR2 SYDVKM. The CDR3 is CASSSAPGLAEKNNEQFF. The CDR3 DNA is TGTGCCAGCAGTTCAGCGCCGGGACTAGCAGAGAAGAACAATGAGCAGTTCTTC. Filled out from reference TRBV28 and TRBJ2-1, the complete variable domain reads DVKVTQSSRYLVKRTGEKVFLECVQDMDHENMFWYRQDPGLGLRLIYFSYDVKMKEKGDIPEGYSVSREKKERFSLILESASTNQTSMYLCASSSAPGLAEKNNEQFFGPGTRLTVL.

The chain links TRBV19 to TRBJ2-1; a possible D gene is TRBD2 (6 bases). There are 13 residues in the CDR3. The germline V gene has CDR1 LNHDA and CDR2 SQIVND (reference sequence). V was trimmed by 5 bases and J by 3 bases, leaving 8 bases between them. The CDR3, as DNA: TGTGCCAGTAGTCCTAGCGACTACAATGAGCAGTTCTTC. Residues: CASSPSDYNEQFF.

V is TRBV7-9 and J is TRBJ2-7; D remains ambiguous. V was shortened by 3 bases and J by 1 base, with 10 bases between the two germline ends. Germline V gene sequence: CDR1 SEHNR, CDR2 FQNEAQ (reference sequence). The CDR3 covers 14 residues. The CDR3 protein is CASSFLSGSYEQYF. CDR3 sequence (DNA): TGTGCCAGCAGCTTTCTCTCCGGTTCCTACGAGCAGTACTTC. Full variable domain (remainder filled in from reference TRBV7-9 and TRBJ2-7): DTGVSQNPRHKITKRGQNVTFRCDPISEHNRLYWYRQTLGQGPEFLTYFQNEAQLEKSRLLSDRFSAERPKGSFSTLEIQRTEQGDSAMYLCASSFLSGSYEQYFGPGTRLTVT.

The gene calls are TRBV30 and TRBJ2-7; D perhaps matches TRBD2 (5 bases). CDR1 is GTSNPN and CDR2 is SVGIG in the germline V gene (reference sequence). The CDR3 contains 12 residues. V lost 1 base to trimming and J lost 3 bases, with 7 bases between them. The chain's CDR3 is CAWSGTGYEQYF. The CDR3 bases are TGTGCCTGGAGTGGGACTGGCTACGAGCAGTACTTC.

This clone was counted a few times. The gene calls are TRBV19 and TRBJ2-7; no definite D call. V lost 0 bases, J lost 3 bases, and 12 bases lay in between. Germline assignment: CDR1 LNHDA and CDR2 SQIVND (reference sequence). The CDR3 is 15 amino acids. The CDR3 here is CASSIDPRPGYEQYF. As DNA, the CDR3 is TGTGCCAGTAGTATAGACCCCCGGCCAGGCTACGAGCAGTACTTC.

This rearrangement joins TRBV3-1 (or the pseudogene TRBV3-2) to TRBJ2-2; D tentatively fits TRBD1 or TRBD2 (5 bases each). CDR1 and CDR2 from the germline V gene are LGHDT and YNNKEL (reference sequence). This CDR3 is 17 amino acids long. The ends were cut back, 0 bases at V and 4 bases at J, with 15 bases in the middle. The CDR3 DNA reads TGTGCCAGCAGCCAAGACCTCCTCCGAGGGGTCACCGGGGAGCTGTTTTTT. Protein: CASSQDLLRGVTGELFF.

The V and J genes are TRBV11-3 and TRBJ1-6, with 9 nucleotides matching TRBD1. CDR1 SGHNT and CDR2 YENEEA come from the germline V gene. Trimming took 1 base from V and 10 from J; bases not matched to a gene: 2. The CDR3 contains 14 residues. The CDR3 DNA reads as TGTGCCAGCAGCTTAGGACAGGGGGGATCACCCCTCCACTTT. This gives the protein CASSLGQGGSPLHF.

The chain combines TRBV5-1 with TRBJ1-3, with D tentatively TRBD1 (6 bases). CDR1 and CDR2 (germline): SGHRS, YFSETQ. This CDR3 is built from 15 residues. V dropped 5 bases and J dropped 0 bases, with 12 bases sitting between them. DNA of the CDR3: TGCGCCAGCAGAAGCCCGGGGGCCTCTGGAAACACCATATATTTT. This translates into CASRSPGASGNTIYF.

The gene calls are TRBV10-3 and TRBJ2-7; TRBD2 might be the D (6 bases). CDR1 and CDR2 (germline): ENHRY, SYGVKD. V lost 0 bases to trimming and J lost 0 bases, with 18 bases between them. There are 18 residues in the CDR3. The chain's CDR3 is CAISESQWEAGSSYEQYF. In nucleotides, the CDR3 is TGTGCCATCAGTGAGTCTCAGTGGGAGGCCGGAAGCTCCTACGAGCAGTACTTC.

This chain joins TRBV6-2 or TRBV6-3 and TRBJ2-5; 14 bases match TRBD2. In germline, CDR1 is MNHEY, CDR2 SVGEGT. The CDR3 length is 16 residues. Unmatched junction bases numbered 5, after V lost 5 bases and J lost 3 bases. DNA for the CDR3: TGTGCCAGCAGTGGACTAGCGGGGGGCCCCAAAGAGACCCAGTACTTC. Protein product: CASSGLAGGPKETQYF.

The V and J genes are TRBV6-2 or TRBV6-3 and TRBJ2-1; D not resolved. CDR3 length: 15 residues. Germline V gene data show CDR1 as MNHEY and CDR2 as SVGEGT. The ends were cut back, 2 bases at V and 3 bases at J, with 11 bases in the middle. CDR3 loop: CASSYGKSYYNEQFF. Written as DNA, the CDR3 is TGTGCCAGCAGTTACGGGAAGAGTTACTACAATGAGCAGTTCTTC.

This clone was observed once. V and J are TRBV24-1 and TRBJ1-2, with 10 bases matching TRBD1. J was trimmed by 4 bases and V by 11 bases; bases with no gene match: 6. Germline CDR1 is KGHDR and CDR2 is SFDVKD. The CDR3 has 13 amino acids. In DNA form, the CDR3 reads TGTGCCATTTCGACAGGGGGCTCCTATGGCTACACCTTC. As protein: CAISTGGSYGYTF.

In its sample, this clone was seen once. The rearrangement uses TRBV11-2 and TRBJ2-2; 7 nucleotides align to TRBD2. CDR1 SGHAT and CDR2 FQNNGV come from the germline V gene. This CDR3 has 16 residues. V lost 2 bases, J lost 1 base, and 4 bases stayed unmatched. CDR3 loop: CASSLWRGGNTGELFF. CDR3 nucleotides: TGTGCCAGCAGCTTATGGCGCGGGGGGAACACCGGGGAGCTGTTTTTT.

The rearrangement uses TRBV2 and TRBJ1-1, with unresolved D. Germline CDR1 reads SNHLY; CDR2 reads FYNNEI. Trimming took 5 bases from V and 6 from J, leaving 7 bases between them. This CDR3 is 11 amino acids long. The CDR3 sequence is CASSLLAEAFF. The CDR3 bases are TGTGCCAGCAGTCTCCTCGCTGAAGCTTTCTTT.

The chain employs TRBV20-1 and TRBJ2-2, with 11 bases lining up with TRBD1. CDR1 DFQATT and CDR2 SNEGSKA come from the germline V gene (reference sequence). This CDR3 region has 15 residues. V dropped 3 bases and J dropped 6; count of bases not matched to a gene: 6. CDR3: CSASIGTGGAGELFF. CDR3 DNA sequence: TGCAGTGCTAGTATCGGGACAGGGGGGGCCGGGGAGCTGTTTTTT.

This clone showed up just a few times. The gene calls are TRBV18 and TRBJ1-2; the D is unclear. The CDR3 loop spans 14 amino acids. Germline CDR1 and CDR2: KGHSH and LQKENI. V was trimmed by 2 bases and J by 0 bases, leaving 7 bases between them. The DNA of the CDR3 is TGTGCCAGCTCACCAGTCCCAGCTAACTATGGCTACACCTTC. Its translation: CASSPVPANYGYTF.

CDR3 sequence: CASSPRGGRSPLHF. CDR3 sequence (DNA): TGTGCCAGCAGCCCGCGGGGGGGCAGATCACCCCTCCACTTT. The V call is TRBV27, the J call TRBJ1-6, with D possibly TRBD1 on 6 matching bases. CDR3 length equals 14 residues. Trimming took 6 bases from V and 10 from J, leaving 16 bases between them. The V gene's germline CDR1 is MNHEY and CDR2 SMNVEV (reference sequence).

The CDR3 region is CASSESRFSGYTF. CDR3 DNA: TGTGCCAGCAGTGAAAGCAGGTTTTCTGGCTACACCTTC. The V and J genes are TRBV2 and TRBJ1-2; the D is unclear. V was shortened by 2 bases and J by 7 bases, with 11 bases between the two germline ends. Germline V gene data show CDR1 as SNHLY and CDR2 as FYNNEI. The CDR3 is made up of 13 amino acids.

This clone was counted once. The V call is TRBV10-3, the J call TRBJ1-1; unclear D gene. V was shortened by 2 bases and J by 7 bases, with 11 bases between the two germline ends. This CDR3 is built from 13 residues. CDR1 and CDR2 (germline): ENHRY, SYGVKD. The CDR3: CAISEAGLVEAFF. For the CDR3, the DNA is TGTGCCATCAGTGAGGCTGGATTAGTTGAAGCTTTCTTT.

The sample holds a few counts of this clone. The genes are TRBV6-5 and TRBJ1-3; the D gene is possibly TRBD1 (5 bases). Germline CDR1 and CDR2: MNHEY and SVGAGI. CDR3 length: 15 residues. The V and J ends lost 6 bases and 2 bases respectively, with 14 bases between them. CDR3 amino acids: CASSSTWGTGNTIYF. In DNA form, the CDR3 reads TGTGCCAGCAGCAGTACGTGGGGCACTGGAAACACCATATATTTT.

Concerning this clone: At one end the junction does not follow the germline gene, possibly because of a read error. CDR3: CASRQGDRVENSPLHF. The CDR3 DNA follows: TGCGCCAGCAGACAAGGAGACAGGGTTGAGAATTCACCCCTCCACTTT. This chain uses TRBV4-1 with TRBJ1-6; 7 bases agree with TRBD1. The germline V gene has CDR1 MGHRA and CDR2 YSYEKL. This CDR3 region has 16 residues.